The next 15 T cell receptor beta chains were all read from a single sample in a study of blood T cell repertoires in COVID-19. Assay used: immunoSEQ multiplex PCR; TCRdb lists only in-frame clones, some missing. The data show 25,000 to 35,000 clones, approximately 71% seen once. Sequencing was performed on peripheral blood. The receptors come from a human donor in a cohort sampled during active COVID-19.

The genes are TRBV5-4 and TRBJ1-6; D not certain. This CDR3 spans 13 amino acids. CDR1 is SGHNT and CDR2 is YYREEE in the germline V gene (reference sequence). Trimming removed 5 bases at V and 5 bases at J, with 8 bases between. CDR3 sequence (DNA): TGTGCCAGCAGAGAGGATCATAATTCACCCCTCCACTTT. Encoded protein: CASREDHNSPLHF.

The chain combines TRBV10-1 with TRBJ1-4, with TRBD1 identical over 10 bases. From germline, CDR1 is WNHNN and CDR2 SYGVQD (reference sequence). V gave up 5 bases and J gave up 8 bases; unmatched junction bases: 5. This CDR3 comprises 14 residues. Here the CDR3 reads CASSWTGGNEKLFF. DNA of the CDR3: TGCGCCAGCAGTTGGACAGGGGGAAACGAAAAACTGTTTTTT.

The genes are TRBV7-2 and TRBJ2-7; D ambiguous. This CDR3 spans 13 amino acids. Germline CDR1 and CDR2: SGHTA and FQGNSA. Trimming cost V 2 bases and J 2 bases, with 7 bases left between them. The CDR3 is CASSLSVAYEQYF. DNA of the CDR3: TGTGCCAGCAGCTTATCAGTTGCCTACGAGCAGTACTTC.

CDR3 region: CASSLPGGATYNEQFF. The CDR3 DNA follows: TGTGCCAGCAGCTTGCCGGGGGGCGCCACCTACAATGAGCAGTTCTTC. The chain is built from TRBV5-4 and TRBJ2-1; a weak D match, TRBD2 (7 bases). Deletions cut 1 base from V and 2 bases from J, with 13 bases between. The V gene's germline CDR1 is SGHNT and CDR2 YYREEE (reference sequence). The CDR3 extends over 16 amino acids.

The genes are TRBV2 and TRBJ2-7; D remains unclear. The CDR3 runs to 13 residues. V lost 2 bases, J lost 4 bases, and 9 bases lay in between. The germline V gene has CDR1 SNHLY and CDR2 FYNNEI. The chain's CDR3 is CASSEWAGYEQYF. The CDR3 DNA reads as TGTGCCAGCAGTGAATGGGCTGGGTACGAGCAGTACTTC.

This rearrangement joins TRBV7-2 to TRBJ1-4; 7 bases match TRBD1. V gave up 0 bases and J gave up 7 bases; unmatched junction bases: 8. The CDR3 covers 16 residues. Germline CDR1 reads SGHTA; CDR2 reads FQGNSA. For the CDR3, the DNA is TGTGCCAGCAGCTTAGCCCCACAGGGGCCCGGTGAAAAACTGTTTTTT. Translating gives CASSLAPQGPGEKLFF.

This clone was seen just once. The V gene is TRBV6-2 or TRBV6-3, the J gene TRBJ1-4; D is possibly TRBD1 (5 bases). This CDR3 comprises 16 residues. Germline V lookup: CDR1 MNHEY, CDR2 SVGEGT. V was pared by 6 bases and J by 2 bases, with 16 bases between. The CDR3 DNA is TGTGCCAGCAGCCCTGCGGGGGGAAGGACTAATGAAAAACTGTTTTTT. Its translation: CASSPAGGRTNEKLFF.

The genes are TRBV6-2 or TRBV6-3 and TRBJ2-7; D is possibly TRBD1 (6 bases). The CDR3 loop spans 16 amino acids. Germline CDR1 and CDR2: MNHEY and SVGEGT. Trimming stripped 2 bases from V and 3 bases from J, with 17 bases between. This chain's CDR3 is CASSYPLWAGDYEQYF. The CDR3 DNA is TGTGCCAGCAGTTACCCCCTCTGGGCAGGGGACTACGAGCAGTACTTC.

This clone occurred once. This rearrangement joins TRBV19 to TRBJ2-6; D possibly corresponds to TRBD2 (5 bases). CDR3 length: 16 residues. Trimming stripped 6 bases from V and 0 bases from J, with 12 bases between. Germline-derived CDR1 and CDR2 are LNHDA and SQIVND (reference sequence). CDR3 sequence (DNA): TGTGCCAGTAGCCTCTCGGGGTTCTCTGGGGCCAACGTCCTGACTTTC. This encodes CASSLSGFSGANVLTF.

The chain recombines TRBV11-1 with TRBJ1-3; 7 bases are shared with TRBD1. With V trimmed by 5 bases and J by 4 bases, 5 bases remained unmatched. This CDR3 contains 14 residues. Germline loops: CDR1 SGHAT, CDR2 FQDESV (reference sequence). Written as DNA, the CDR3 is TGTGCCAGCAGCCCGACAGGGAACGGAAACACCATATATTTT. This translates into CASSPTGNGNTIYF.

V usage is TRBV5-1 and J usage is TRBJ2-3; TRBD2 is a possible D gene (6 bases). CDR3 length: 14 amino acids. V lost 2 bases and J lost 4, with 11 bases in between. CDR1 and CDR2 (germline): SGHRS, YFSETQ. CDR3: CASSFGGVPDTQYF. The CDR3 DNA sequence: TGCGCCAGCAGCTTCGGGGGAGTGCCAGATACGCAGTATTTT.

This chain connects TRBV18 to TRBJ1-3, with 8 bases fitting TRBD1. J gave up 5 bases and V 6 bases, and 6 bases lay outside the gene matches. CDR3 size: 14 residues. Germline values: CDR1 KGHSH, CDR2 LQKENI. CDR3 loop: CASSLGTGRNTIYF. In nucleotides, the CDR3 is TGTGCCAGCTCTCTCGGGACAGGTCGAAACACCATATATTTT.

This clone was seen once. The chain is built from TRBV28 and TRBJ1-5; 10 bases align to TRBD1. CDR1 is MDHEN and CDR2 is SYDVKM in the germline V gene. The CDR3 extends over 15 amino acids. Unmatched junction bases numbered 4, after V lost 2 bases and J lost 6 bases. The CDR3 is CASSLLGQGSQPQHF. DNA for the CDR3: TGTGCCAGCAGTTTACTGGGACAGGGGTCTCAGCCCCAGCATTTT.

The chain links TRBV7-9 to TRBJ2-7, with a tentative D call TRBD1 (7 bases). The CDR3 length is 17 residues. The ends were cut back, 5 bases at V and 0 bases at J, with 20 bases in the middle. Germline V gene sequence: CDR1 SEHNR, CDR2 FQNEAQ (reference sequence). The CDR3 sequence is CASSPRGEVGPSYEQYF. The DNA of the CDR3 is TGTGCCAGCAGCCCCAGGGGGGAAGTGGGCCCCTCCTACGAGCAGTACTTC.

The chain combines TRBV7-9 with TRBJ2-7; no firm D call. V was trimmed by 3 bases and J by 0 bases, leaving 9 bases between them. From germline, CDR1 is SEHNR and CDR2 FQNEAQ (reference sequence). This CDR3 has 14 amino acids. CDR3 in amino acids: CASSFIPSSYEQYF. In DNA form, the CDR3 reads TGTGCCAGCAGCTTCATCCCCAGCTCCTACGAGCAGTACTTC.